This T cell receptor beta chain was obtained from a study of blood T cell repertoires in COVID-19. Study-level information: COVID-19 samples, acute and convalescent, were from the United States, Italy and Spain. PBMCs, B-cell-depleted T cells, or T cells were the source of the cDNA or gDNA that made up the material.

The CDR3 is 16 amino acids. The V end lost 0 bases, the J end lost 4 bases, and 14 bases lay between the germline ends. Germline CDR1 and CDR2: PRHDT and FYEKMQ (reference sequence). Per the original data handling: Reference gene primer amplification yielded estimated nucleated cell counts. Clones were sequenced by immunoSEQ multiplex PCR, and TCRdb holds only the in-frame ones, with some missing. D and trimming come from the DNA, and the V and J calls and clone size come from that table. The data contain over 45,000 clones, 70% to 85% of them singletons. This TCR was sampled from a man aged 50 to 60 with active COVID-19. The sample consisted of peripheral blood. This chain links TRBV13 with TRBJ2-3; maybe TRBD1 (5 bases). The CDR3 here is CASSLGQGIFSDTQYF. In DNA, the CDR3 is TGTGCCAGCAGCTTAGGGCAGGGCATCTTCTCAGATACGCAGTATTTT.